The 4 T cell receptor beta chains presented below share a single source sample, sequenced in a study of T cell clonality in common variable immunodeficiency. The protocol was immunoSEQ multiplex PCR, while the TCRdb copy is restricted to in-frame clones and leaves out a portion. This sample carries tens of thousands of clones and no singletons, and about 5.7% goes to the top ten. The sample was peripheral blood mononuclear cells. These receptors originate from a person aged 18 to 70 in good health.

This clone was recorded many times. The CDR3: CASTAYSYTEAFF. The part of the CDR3 DNA that was read is TGTGCCAGCACCGCTTACAGTTACACTGAA. The V call is TRBV28, the J call TRBJ1-1; D not resolved. The read ends 3 residues early relative to the CDR3; the germline J gene fills the gap. The CDR3 contains 13 residues. V was pared by 7 bases and J by 3 bases, with 12 bases between. CDR1 and CDR2 (germline): MDHEN, SYDVKM.

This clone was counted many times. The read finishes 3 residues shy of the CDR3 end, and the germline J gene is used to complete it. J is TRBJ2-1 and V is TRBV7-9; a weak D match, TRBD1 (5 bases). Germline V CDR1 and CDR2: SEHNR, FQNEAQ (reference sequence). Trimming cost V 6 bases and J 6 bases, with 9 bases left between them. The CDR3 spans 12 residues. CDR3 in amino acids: CASRLGPNEQFF. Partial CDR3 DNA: TGTGCCAGCAGACTGGGGCCCAATGAG.

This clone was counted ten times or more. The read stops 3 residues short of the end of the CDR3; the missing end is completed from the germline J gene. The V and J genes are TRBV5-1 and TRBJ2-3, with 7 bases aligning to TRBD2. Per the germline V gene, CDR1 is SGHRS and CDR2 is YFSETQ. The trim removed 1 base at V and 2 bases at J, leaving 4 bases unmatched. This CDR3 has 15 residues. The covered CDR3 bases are TGCGCCAGCAGCTTGAGACTAGCAGACACAGATACG. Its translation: CASSLRLADTDT. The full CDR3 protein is CASSLRLADTDTQYF.

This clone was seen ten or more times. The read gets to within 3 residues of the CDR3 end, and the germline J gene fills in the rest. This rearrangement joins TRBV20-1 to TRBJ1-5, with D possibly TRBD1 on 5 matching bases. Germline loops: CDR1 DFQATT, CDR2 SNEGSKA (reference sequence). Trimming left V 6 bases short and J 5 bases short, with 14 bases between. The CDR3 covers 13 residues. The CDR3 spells CSARLAGYQPQHF. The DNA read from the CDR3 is TGCAGTGCCCGACTGGCAGGGTATCAGCCC.